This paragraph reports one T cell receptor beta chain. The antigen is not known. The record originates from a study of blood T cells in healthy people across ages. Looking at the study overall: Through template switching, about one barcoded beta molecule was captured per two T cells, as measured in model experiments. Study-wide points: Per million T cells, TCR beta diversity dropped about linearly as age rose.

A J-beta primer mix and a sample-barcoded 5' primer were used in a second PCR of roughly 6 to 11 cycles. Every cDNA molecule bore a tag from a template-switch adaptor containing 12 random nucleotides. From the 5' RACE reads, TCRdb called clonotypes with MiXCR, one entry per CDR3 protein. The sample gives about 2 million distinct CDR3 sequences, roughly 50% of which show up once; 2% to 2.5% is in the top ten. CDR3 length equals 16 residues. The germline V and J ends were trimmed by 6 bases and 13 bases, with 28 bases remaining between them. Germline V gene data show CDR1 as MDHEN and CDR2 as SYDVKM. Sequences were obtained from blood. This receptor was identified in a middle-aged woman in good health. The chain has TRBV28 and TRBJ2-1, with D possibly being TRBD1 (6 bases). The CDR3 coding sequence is TGTGCCAGCAGCCTTACGTCGACAGGCCTACAAGAGACCCAGTTCTTC. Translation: CASSLTSTGLQETQFF.